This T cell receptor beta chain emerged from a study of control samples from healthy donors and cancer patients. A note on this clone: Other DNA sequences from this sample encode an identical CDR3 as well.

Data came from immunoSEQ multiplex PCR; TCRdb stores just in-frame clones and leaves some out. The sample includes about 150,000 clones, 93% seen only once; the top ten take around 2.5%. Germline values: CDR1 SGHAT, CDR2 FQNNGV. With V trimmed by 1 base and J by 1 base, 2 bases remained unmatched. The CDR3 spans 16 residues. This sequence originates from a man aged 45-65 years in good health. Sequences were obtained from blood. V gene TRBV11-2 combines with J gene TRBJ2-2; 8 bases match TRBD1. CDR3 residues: CASSLGTGRNTGELFF. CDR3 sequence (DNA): TGTGCCAGCAGCTTAGGGACAGGGAGGAACACCGGGGAGCTGTTTTTT.